The clone carrying this T cell receptor beta chain was counted only a few times. Its antigen is currently unknown. This entry comes from a study of T cell repertoires in cytomegalovirus infection. Study-wide context: Well-studied HLA-B-restricted epitopes and recently identified HLA-C-restricted epitopes of CMV were both used in the study. From public TCR beta signatures came an indication of both CMV infection and matching HLA type.

In TCRdb, the reads were re-called with MiXCR into one record per CDR3 protein. The sample shows 800,000 to 950,000 distinct CDR3 sequences, 30% to 35% of them seen only once. CDR1 SGHRS and CDR2 YFSETQ come from the germline V gene. This CDR3 region has 16 residues. V lost 3 bases and J lost 8; bases outside the gene matches: 11. General study points: Within the response measured ex vivo, HLA-C-restricted CMV-specific TCR beta clonotypes were dominant. Public TCR beta family frequency separated CMV-and-HLA carriers, including in an independent cohort.

The receptor was derived from a human donor in good health (CMV status not recorded). Some clones in this sample may be carry-over from other donors' samples. The chain is built from TRBV5-1 and TRBJ1-2; TRBD1 matches 12 bases. This material consisted of cultured CD8+ T cells from PBMCs, taken from culture after CMV antigen stimulation. This CDR3 reads CASSWGTGGSANGYTF. The CDR3 bases are TGCGCCAGCAGCTGGGGGACAGGGGGCAGCGCAAACGGCTACACCTTC.